The next 28 T cell receptor beta chains were all read from a single sample in a study of shared clonotypes between healthy human individuals. The table came from immunoSEQ multiplex PCR; TCRdb's copy has only in-frame clones and leaves some out. Of approximately 2,300,000 clones in the sample, roughly 92% are singletons; the top ten hold around 0.38%. Sequencing input: naive CD4+ T cells from PBMCs. Subset of the sample: CD45RA+ positively selected. These receptors originate from a man aged 18 to 35 in good health. Some clones in this sample may be carry-over from other donors' samples.

This chain uses TRBV6-1 with TRBJ2-7, with 9 positions matching TRBD2. The CDR3 runs to 12 residues. Germline trimming cut 4 bases from V and 7 bases from J; bases unmatched to any gene: 2. Germline CDR1 and CDR2: MNHNS and SASEGT. CDR3 loop: CASSVLAGEQYF. The CDR3 nucleotides are TGTGCCAGCAGTGTTCTAGCGGGAGAGCAGTACTTC.

A single count supports this clone. V is TRBV20-1 and J is TRBJ2-2; D not certain. The CDR3 covers 11 residues. Trimming cost V 8 bases and J 6 bases, with 10 bases left between them. Germline assignment: CDR1 DFQATT and CDR2 SNEGSKA (reference sequence). CDR3 bases: TGCAGTTCTTCCGCCTCCGGGGAGCTGTTTTTT. Encoded protein: CSSSASGELFF.

The gene calls are TRBV28 and TRBJ1-2; 9 bases align to TRBD1. V lost 5 bases, J lost 4 bases, and 8 bases stayed unmatched. Germline CDR1 reads MDHEN; CDR2 reads SYDVKM. This CDR3 has 15 amino acids. This CDR3 reads CASSTTRTGAYGYTF. CDR3 bases: TGTGCCAGCAGTACAACCCGGACAGGGGCCTATGGCTACACCTTC.

The chain recombines TRBV28 with TRBJ2-3, with a tentative D call TRBD2 (6 bases). In germline, CDR1 is MDHEN, CDR2 SYDVKM. This CDR3 is built from 13 residues. V gave up 10 bases and J gave up 4 bases, with 15 bases separating them. The chain's CDR3 is CATGSNGADTQYF. Here the CDR3 DNA reads TGTGCCACCGGGAGTAATGGCGCAGATACGCAGTATTTT.

The chain combines TRBV30 with TRBJ2-5; possible D gene TRBD1, 5 bases. The germline V gene encodes CDR1 GTSNPN and CDR2 SVGIG (reference sequence). Trimming removed 0 bases at V and 9 bases at J, with 14 bases between. The CDR3 covers 13 residues. The CDR3 loop is CAWSVRGRAAQYF. The CDR3 DNA follows: TGTGCCTGGAGTGTACGTGGCAGGGCGGCCCAGTACTTC.

This chain joins TRBV27 and TRBJ2-5; D is perhaps TRBD2 (5 bases). The germline V gene encodes CDR1 MNHEY and CDR2 SMNVEV (reference sequence). This CDR3 is built from 14 residues. Trimming cost V 3 bases and J 2 bases, with 10 bases left between them. CDR3 protein: CASSFRGRQETQYF. CDR3 sequence (DNA): TGTGCCAGCAGTTTCCGGGGAAGACAAGAGACCCAGTACTTC.

The chain's CDR3 is CASTRTGGNEQFF. CDR3 bases: TGTGCCAGCACCCGGACAGGGGGGAATGAGCAGTTCTTC. The rearrangement uses TRBV6-5 and TRBJ2-1; TRBD1 matches 10 bases. The CDR3 runs 13 residues. Germline assignment: CDR1 MNHEY and CDR2 SVGAGI. The V gene end was trimmed by 7 bases and the J gene end by 7 bases; junction bases not matched to a gene: 4.

V gene TRBV6-1 combines with J gene TRBJ2-7, with 7 bases fitting TRBD1. The CDR3 is 15 residues long. The germline gives CDR1 MNHNS, CDR2 SASEGT. With V trimmed by 6 bases and J by 4 bases, 12 bases remained unmatched. The CDR3 DNA reads TGTGCCAGCAGAGAACAGGGGACCAATTCTTACGAGCAGTACTTC. It encodes CASREQGTNSYEQYF.

The chain is built from TRBV12-5 and TRBJ2-5; unclear D gene. The CDR3 spans 12 residues. The ends were cut back, 1 base at V and 11 bases at J, with 11 bases in the middle. Per the germline V gene, CDR1 is LGHNT and CDR2 is FRNRAP. The chain's CDR3 is CASGLDSSTQYF. The CDR3 region has the DNA TGTGCTAGTGGTTTGGACTCAAGCACTCAGTACTTC.

The chain combines TRBV7-9 with TRBJ1-2; 9 bases match TRBD1. J lost 4 bases, V lost 1 base, and 13 bases had no gene match. Germline CDR1 and CDR2: SEHNR and FQNEAQ (reference sequence). This CDR3 region has 18 residues. CDR3 coding DNA: TGTGCCAGCAGCTTAGGTTCGGGACAGGGAGGCTTTTTCTATGGCTACACCTTC. The encoded protein is CASSLGSGQGGFFYGYTF.

The rearrangement links TRBV9 to TRBJ2-1; TRBD1 aligns across 9 bases. CDR3 size: 18 residues. The ends lost 0 bases at V and 12 bases at J; junction bases unmatched: 19. CDR1 and CDR2 (germline): SGDLS, YYNGEE. In DNA form, the CDR3 reads TGTGCCAGCAGCGTAGGGGACAGGGACCGGGGAGATCTGGCAGGGCAGTTCTTC. The encoded protein is CASSVGDRDRGDLAGQFF.

The rearrangement uses TRBV7-9 and TRBJ2-2, with 9 bases identical to TRBD1. Germline V gene sequence: CDR1 SEHNR, CDR2 FQNEAQ (reference sequence). With V trimmed by 5 bases and J by 7 bases, 5 bases remained unmatched. The CDR3 loop spans 14 amino acids. The CDR3 coding sequence is TGTGCCAGCAGCGGGACAGGGTATGGCGGGGAGCTGTTTTTT. Translation gives CASSGTGYGGELFF. The full variable domain, rest sourced from reference TRBV7-9 and TRBJ2-2, is DTGVSQNPRHKITKRGQNVTFRCDPISEHNRLYWYRQTLGQGPEFLTYFQNEAQLEKSRLLSDRFSAERPKGSFSTLEIQRTEQGDSAMYLCASSGTGYGGELFFGEGSRLTVL.

V gene TRBV29-1 combines with J gene TRBJ1-1; D gene ambiguous. The CDR3 runs 12 residues. V lost 7 bases and J 6 bases, leaving 15 bases between the germline ends. Germline loops: CDR1 SQVTM, CDR2 ANQGSEA. CDR3 coding DNA: TGCAGCGCCTCCCCCCCTGGGCCTGAAGCTTTCTTT. The encoded protein is CSASPPGPEAFF. Complete variable domain (other parts from reference TRBV29-1 and TRBJ1-1): SAVISQKPSRDICQRGTSLTIQCQVDSQVTMMFWYRQQPGQSLTLIATANQGSEATYESGFVIDKFPISRPNLTFSTLTVSNMSPEDSSIYLCSASPPGPEAFFGQGTRLTVV.

The gene calls are TRBV27 and TRBJ2-1; maybe TRBD2 (5 bases). Trimming took 6 bases from V and 4 from J, leaving 16 bases between them. CDR1 and CDR2 (germline): MNHEY, SMNVEV (reference sequence). This CDR3 has 15 amino acids. The CDR3 spells CASRPRWSGYNEQFF. As DNA, the CDR3 is TGTGCCAGCAGACCGAGATGGTCGGGGTACAATGAGCAGTTCTTC.

Regarding this clone: Other nucleotide sequences from this sample produce the same CDR3. The chain has TRBV19 and TRBJ1-5; D not certain. Germline CDR1 and CDR2: LNHDA and SQIVND (reference sequence). The CDR3 is 13 amino acids. V lost 1 base, J lost 7 bases, and 8 bases lay in between. CDR3 sequence: CASSIGGGQPQHF. The CDR3 region has the DNA TGTGCCAGTAGTATAGGGGGAGGACAGCCCCAGCATTTT.

The rearrangement joins TRBV2 to TRBJ1-5, with no clear D. V was pared by 4 bases and J by 0 bases, with 10 bases between. Germline V gene data show CDR1 as SNHLY and CDR2 as FYNNEI. There are 15 residues in the CDR3. CDR3 residues: CASSAGPNSNQPQHF. The CDR3 DNA follows: TGTGCCAGCAGTGCGGGTCCTAATAGCAATCAGCCCCAGCATTTT.

V gene TRBV6-5 combines with J gene TRBJ2-7; tentative D call: TRBD1 (6 bases). V gave up 4 bases and J gave up 3 bases, with 10 bases separating them. Germline CDR1 and CDR2: MNHEY and SVGAGI. This CDR3 comprises 13 residues. The CDR3 loop reads CASSFTGFYEQYF. The CDR3 nucleotides are TGTGCCAGCAGTTTTACAGGGTTCTACGAGCAGTACTTC.

The chain employs TRBV6-5 and TRBJ2-5, with a weak D call TRBD2 (6 bases). Germline CDR1 is MNHEY and CDR2 is SVGAGI. This CDR3 has 14 amino acids. V gave up 6 bases and J gave up 3 bases, with 14 bases separating them. DNA of the CDR3: TGTGCCAGCAGCCACCTCGGCGGGGAAGAGACCCAGTACTTC. As protein: CASSHLGGEETQYF.

The chain uses TRBV19 and TRBJ2-5, with TRBD2 matching over 9 bases. The CDR3 consists of 16 residues. Germline CDR1 reads LNHDA; CDR2 reads SQIVND (reference sequence). Losses at the gene ends were 4 bases for V and 5 bases for J; bases not matched to a gene: 11. CDR3 nucleotide sequence: TGTGCCAGTAGTAGTATTAGCGGGAGTGCGATTGAGACCCAGTACTTC. Residues: CASSSISGSAIETQYF.

V and J are TRBV7-2 and TRBJ2-3, with TRBD1 as a possible D gene (5 bases). This CDR3 comprises 13 residues. Trimming cost V 2 bases and J 4 bases, with 7 bases left between them. Per the germline V gene, CDR1 is SGHTA and CDR2 is FQGNSA. The DNA for the CDR3 is TGTGCCAGCAGCTTACAGGGCCCAGATACGCAGTATTTT. Protein product: CASSLQGPDTQYF.

The chain links TRBV18 to TRBJ2-5, with D possibly TRBD1 on 6 matching bases. The CDR3 consists of 14 residues. Germline V lookup: CDR1 KGHSH, CDR2 LQKENI. V was pared by 4 bases and J by 1 base, with 10 bases between. The CDR3 DNA is TGTGCCAGCTCACGACGGGACACCCAAGAGACCCAGTACTTC. Encoded protein: CASSRRDTQETQYF.

The chain uses TRBV7-2 and TRBJ1-5; D possibly corresponds to TRBD1 (5 bases). Germline V gene sequence: CDR1 SGHTA, CDR2 FQGNSA. The V end was cut by 5 bases, the J end by 5 bases, with 10 bases between. The CDR3 contains 13 residues. The CDR3 here is CASSQIRDQPQHF. CDR3 bases: TGTGCCAGCAGCCAGATCAGGGATCAGCCCCAGCATTTT.

This clone was seen once. The sample carries other DNA sequences with the same CDR3. The chain is built from TRBV20-1 and TRBJ2-1; tentatively, D is TRBD1 (6 bases). This CDR3 contains 11 residues. Trimming removed 6 bases from V and 6 bases from J, with 9 bases in between. Germline V gene lookup returns CDR1 DFQATT and CDR2 SNEGSKA (reference sequence). CDR3 DNA sequence: TGCAGTGCCTCCAGGGGCAATGAGCAGTTCTTC. Its protein is CSASRGNEQFF.

For this clone: Other nucleotide sequences in the sample specify the same CDR3. This chain uses TRBV20-1 with TRBJ2-7; D unclear. CDR1 is DFQATT and CDR2 is SNEGSKA in the germline V gene (reference sequence). The CDR3 consists of 11 residues. Trimming cost V 1 base and J 4 bases, with 5 bases left between them. The CDR3 loop is CSARGTYEQYF. In nucleotides, the CDR3 is TGCAGTGCTAGAGGAACGTACGAGCAGTACTTC.

As regards this clone: The same CDR3 arises from other DNA sequences in this sample as well. The rearrangement uses TRBV5-1 and TRBJ2-7; D not certain. The CDR3 spans 13 residues. V was shortened by 0 bases and J by 3 bases, with 7 bases between the two germline ends. Germline-derived CDR1 and CDR2 are SGHRS and YFSETQ. CDR3 nucleotides: TGCGCCAGCAGCTTGGATGGGTTCTACGAGCAGTACTTC. It yields the protein CASSLDGFYEQYF.

The rearrangement uses TRBV7-9 and TRBJ2-1; the D gene is possibly TRBD1 (7 bases). CDR1 and CDR2 from the germline V gene are SEHNR and FQNEAQ (reference sequence). The V and J ends lost 6 bases and 10 bases respectively, with 19 bases between them. The CDR3 spans 14 residues. DNA for the CDR3: TGTGCCAGCAGGCGGGACAGTGCAACCGGGGAGCAGTTCTTC. It encodes CASRRDSATGEQFF.

The chain uses TRBV11-2 and TRBJ2-7, with a possible D match to TRBD1 (5 bases). V was pared by 0 bases and J by 5 bases, with 5 bases between. The germline V gene has CDR1 SGHAT and CDR2 FQNNGV. The length of the CDR3 is 12 residues. CDR3 amino acids: CASSLDRDEQYF. CDR3 nucleotide sequence: TGTGCCAGCAGCTTAGACAGGGACGAGCAGTACTTC.

The genes are TRBV25-1 and TRBJ2-2, with a possible D match to TRBD1 (6 bases). The CDR3 is made up of 15 amino acids. The germline CDR1 and CDR2 sequences are MGHDK and SYGVNS. Trimming took 8 bases from V and 3 from J, leaving 16 bases between them. CDR3 coding DNA: TGTGCCAGCGCCCGGACAGCGAAATACACCGGGGAGCTGTTTTTT. The encoded protein is CASARTAKYTGELFF.